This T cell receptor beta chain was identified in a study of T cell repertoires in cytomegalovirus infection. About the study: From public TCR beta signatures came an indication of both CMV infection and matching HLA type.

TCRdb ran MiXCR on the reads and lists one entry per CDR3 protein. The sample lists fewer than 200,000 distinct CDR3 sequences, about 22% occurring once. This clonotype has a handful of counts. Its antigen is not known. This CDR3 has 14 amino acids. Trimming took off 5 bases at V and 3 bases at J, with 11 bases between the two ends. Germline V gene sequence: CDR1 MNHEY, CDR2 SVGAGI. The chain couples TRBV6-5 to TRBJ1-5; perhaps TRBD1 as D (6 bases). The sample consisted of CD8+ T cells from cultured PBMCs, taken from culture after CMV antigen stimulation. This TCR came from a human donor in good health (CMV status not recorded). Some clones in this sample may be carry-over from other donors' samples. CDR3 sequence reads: CASSPQGFNQPQHF. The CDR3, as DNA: TGTGCCAGCAGTCCTCAGGGGTTCAATCAGCCCCAGCATTTT.